What follows is one T cell receptor (beta chain) and its context. This sample stems from a study of T cell responses to AZD1222 COVID-19 vaccine. Data came from immunoSEQ multiplex PCR; TCRdb stores just in-frame clones and leaves some out. The sample comprises about 140,000 clones, 88% of which are singletons, and about 3.1% rests with the top ten. CDR1 and CDR2 (germline): SGDLS, YYNGEE. The CDR3 runs 15 residues. Trimming shortened V by 4 bases and J by 5 bases, and 16 bases separated the two germline ends. The material sequenced was peripheral blood, taken 28 days after the second AZD1222 dose. The receptor's source is an adult who received the AZD1222 COVID-19 vaccine. The chain has TRBV9 and TRBJ2-1; D may be TRBD2 (5 bases). The CDR3 region is CASSSPDLHHNEQFF. CDR3 bases: TGTGCCAGCAGCTCACCGGACTTGCATCACAATGAGCAGTTCTTC.